This paragraph reports one TCR beta chain. The sample is drawn from a study of beta chain features in type 1 diabetes. At the level of the study: The patient and healthy donor groups were comparable for age, gender and cell yields.

Sequencing targeted expressed TCRB transcripts, as all isolated RNA had been reverse transcribed. TCRdb's copy holds only in-frame clones and misses some; the assay was immunoSEQ multiplex PCR. This table holds about 150,000 clones, about 8.1% found once. In germline, CDR1 is SNHLY, CDR2 FYNNEI. This CDR3 contains 16 residues. Trimming removed 2 bases from V and 5 bases from J; junction bases left unmatched: 6. The sequenced sample consisted of central memory CD4+ T cells from blood. The sequence was collected from a man between 18 and 35 years old in good health. The chain combines TRBV2 with TRBJ1-5; 10 bases line up with TRBD1. The CDR3 sequence: CASSEIGQGVDQPQHF. The DNA of the CDR3 is TGTGCCAGCAGTGAAATAGGACAGGGGGTCGATCAGCCCCAGCATTTT.